Listed below are T cell receptor beta chains from one sample, sequenced in a study of blood T cell repertoires in COVID-19. Only in-frame clones appear in the TCRdb table, and some are missing; sequencing was by immunoSEQ multiplex PCR. The sample gives 400,000 or so clones, 75% to 90% of which show up once; approximately 1.2% is in the top ten. The sample comprised PBMCs or T cells enriched from blood (not recorded which). Receptors originate from a man aged 30 to 45 who had recovered from COVID-19. CDR3s include the opening cysteine and the closing phenylalanine or tryptophan. Fields, in order: V gene, J gene, D gene, clone size, CDR3 protein, CDR3 DNA. D genes are given only for firm matches. The listing skips clone size in some rows; elsewhere it reads once, few, many or a size class.

TRBV10-3,TRBJ2-7,-,-,CAIRADSFYEQYF,TGTGCCATCAGAGCGGACAGTTTCTACGAGCAGTACTTC
TRBV10-3,TRBJ2-7,TRBD1,-,CAISEPGQSYEQYF,TGTGCCATCAGTGAGCCGGGACAGTCCTACGAGCAGTACTTC
TRBV28,TRBJ1-1,-,-,CASSLTDSEAFF,TGTGCCAGCAGCCTAACGGACAGTGAAGCTTTCTTT
TRBV28,TRBJ1-6,TRBD1,once,CASSLRGLGNSPLHF,TGTGCCAGCAGTTTGAGGGGGCTTGGTAATTCACCCCTCCACTTT
TRBV19,TRBJ2-7,-,-,CASSEARGQGSYEQYF,TGTGCCAGTAGCGAAGCTCGGGGACAAGGTTCCTACGAGCAGTACTTC
TRBV19,TRBJ1-3,TRBD1,-,CASSSGQGSAGNTIYF,TGTGCCAGTAGTTCAGGACAGGGGTCGGCTGGAAACACCATATATTTT
TRBV5-1,TRBJ2-6,-,-,CASSLAVHGEAGANVLTF,TGCGCCAGCAGCTTGGCCGTTCACGGGGAGGCTGGGGCCAACGTCCTGACTTTC
TRBV27,TRBJ2-1,TRBD2,-,CASSGWTSNAFF,TGTGCCAGCAGTGGGTGGACTAGCAACGCGTTCTTC
TRBV5-4,TRBJ1-1,TRBD1,-,CASSFHSGTDHGHTEAFF,TGTGCCAGCAGCTTTCACTCCGGGACAGACCATGGGCACACTGAAGCTTTCTTT
TRBV18,TRBJ1-5,TRBD1,-,CASSIGTGVSNQPQHF,TGTGCCAGCTCCATTGGGACAGGGGTTAGCAATCAGCCCCAGCATTTT
TRBV3-1/TRBV3-2,TRBJ2-7,TRBD2,-,CASSPGLAGGPEQYF,TGTGCCAGCAGCCCTGGACTAGCGGGAGGTCCCGAGCAGTACTTC
TRBV5-1,TRBJ1-5,TRBD1,-,CASSPRQGYEPQHF,TGCGCCAGCAGCCCCAGACAGGGTTACGAGCCCCAGCATTTT
TRBV19,TRBJ2-7,-,-,CASSPSRYVEQYF,TGTGCCAGTAGTCCCTCGAGGTATGTCGAGCAGTACTTC
TRBV29-1,TRBJ2-1,TRBD1,-,CSGRTGYNEQFF,TGCAGCGGGAGGACAGGTTACAATGAGCAGTTCTTC
TRBV4-2,TRBJ1-5,TRBD1,-,CASSQEQGAGNQPQHF,TGTGCCAGCAGCCAAGAACAGGGGGCGGGCAATCAGCCCCAGCATTTT
TRBV5-1,TRBJ1-1,-,-,CASSFQGMGAEAFF,TGCGCCAGCAGCTTTCAGGGGATGGGGGCTGAAGCTTTCTTT
TRBV2,TRBJ2-3,TRBD2,-,CASSGAGGPTDTQYF,TGTGCCAGTTCTGGAGCGGGAGGCCCCACAGATACGCAGTATTTT
TRBV5-4,TRBJ1-4,TRBD1,-,CASSRQGLDEKLFF,TGTGCCAGCAGCAGACAGGGTCTGGATGAAAAACTGTTTTTT
TRBV28,TRBJ1-4,-,-,CASSMDVGREGEKLFF,TGTGCCAGCAGTATGGACGTGGGCAGGGAGGGTGAAAAACTGTTTTTT
TRBV27,TRBJ2-1,TRBD1,-,CASSLSRTGVNEQFF,TGTGCCAGCAGTTTATCTCGGACAGGGGTCAATGAGCAGTTCTTC
TRBV11-1,TRBJ2-1,-,-,CASSLVLDSYNEQFF,TGTGCCAGCAGCTTAGTCCTAGATTCTTACAATGAGCAGTTCTTC
TRBV7-2,TRBJ2-5,-,-,CASSPSGGRVQTQYF,TGTGCCAGCAGCCCTTCCGGTGGGCGGGTACAGACCCAGTACTTC